This T cell receptor beta chain was captured in a study of blood T cell repertoires in COVID-19. With 4 bases removed from V and 0 bases from J, the gap between germline ends came to 13 bases. The CDR3 consists of 16 residues. Germline assignment: CDR1 SGHTA and CDR2 FQGNSA. Source study methods: Reference gene primer amplification yielded estimated nucleated cell counts. Profiling relied on immunoSEQ multiplex PCR, and the TCRdb table lists in-frame clones only, not all of them. The D gene and trimming were derived from the DNA, and the V and J assignments and clone size from that table. The sample holds fewer than 350,000 clones; roughly 91% are singletons and the top ten take about 4.6%.

The origin of this receptor is a man aged 35-49 years with acute or convalescent COVID-19. The chain has TRBV7-2 and TRBJ2-1, with a weak D call TRBD2 (5 bases). Sample: peripheral blood. CDR3 sequence: CASSYLTGSSYNEQFF. For the CDR3, the DNA is TGTGCCAGCAGCTACCTGACGGGGAGCTCCTACAATGAGCAGTTCTTC.